This T cell receptor (beta chain) was retrieved from a study of T-cell memory formation after mild COVID-19. Study outcomes and limitations: Among clones contracting day 15 to 85, CD4/CD8 was balanced, whereas later expanders leaned CD4+.

Via MiXCR, TCRdb re-called the 5' RACE reads, giving one row per CDR3 protein. Altogether fewer than 700,000 distinct CDR3 sequences are present, approximately 21% being singletons, with the ten largest covering approximately 8.4%. Trimming pared 4 bases from V and 6 bases from J, leaving 12 bases between. The CDR3 runs 13 residues. In germline, CDR1 is SEHNR, CDR2 FQNEAQ (reference sequence). This clonotype was seen a handful of times. Antigen unknown. This receptor was identified in an adult woman who had mild COVID-19 (a few samples of this study predate the infection). Cell type and time point are not known. The V gene is TRBV7-9, the J gene TRBJ2-5; D is unresolved. Sequenced input: PBMCs or a T cell subset sorted from them (not recorded which). The CDR3 sequence is CASSSPGMKTQYF. The DNA for the CDR3 is TGTGCCAGCAGCTCCCCCGGAATGAAGACCCAGTACTTC.